Listed below are T cell receptor beta chains from one sample, sequenced in a study of CD8 T cells in ankylosing spondylitis. TCRdb redid the calling of the 5' RACE reads with MiXCR, one entry per CDR3 protein. The repertoire holds roughly 450,000 distinct CDR3 sequences, with roughly a quarter as singletons. Sequencing was performed on blood, either unsorted or a sorted T cell fraction (not recorded which). All receptors derive from a male donor with ankylosing spondylitis. The CDR3 runs from the conserved cysteine through the conserved F or W. Fields, in order: J gene, clone size, V gene, D gene, CDR3 protein, CDR3 DNA. D genes are given only for firm matches. A row's size may be missing; if present it is once, few, many or a size class.

j_call: TRBJ1-1
clone_size: NA
v_call: TRBV15
d_call: TRBD1
cdr3_aa: CATSREGTGLRAFF
cdr3_nt: TGTGCCACCAGCAGAGAGGGGACAGGGTTGCGAGCTTTCTTT

j_call: TRBJ2-5
clone_size: NA
v_call: TRBV5-6
d_call: NA
cdr3_aa: CASSSTGQETQYF
cdr3_nt: TGTGCCAGCAGCTCGACGGGCCAAGAGACCCAGTACTTC

j_call: TRBJ1-1
clone_size: few
v_call: TRBV20-1
d_call: NA
cdr3_aa: CHGEKFDTEAFF
cdr3_nt: TGCCATGGGGAGAAGTTTGACACTGAAGCTTTCTTT

j_call: TRBJ2-7
clone_size: few
v_call: TRBV6-1
d_call: NA
cdr3_aa: CASNERAGYSYEQYF
cdr3_nt: TGTGCCAGCAACGAAAGGGCAGGTTACTCCTACGAGCAGTACTTC

j_call: TRBJ2-5
clone_size: many
v_call: TRBV19
d_call: NA
cdr3_aa: CASSSPGRETQYF
cdr3_nt: TGTGCCAGTAGCTCACCCGGCAGGGAGACCCAGTACTTC

j_call: TRBJ2-5
clone_size: NA
v_call: TRBV4-2
d_call: NA
cdr3_aa: CASSDPRPGETQYF
cdr3_nt: TGTGCCAGCAGCGACCCCCGACCCGGTGAGACCCAGTACTTC

j_call: TRBJ1-6
clone_size: few
v_call: TRBV7-9
d_call: TRBD1
cdr3_aa: CASSLTGDSPLHF
cdr3_nt: TGTGCCAGCAGCTTAACAGGGGATTCACCCCTCCACTTT

j_call: TRBJ2-5
clone_size: NA
v_call: TRBV3-1
d_call: TRBD2
cdr3_aa: CASSFRTSGEETQYF
cdr3_nt: TGTGCCAGCAGCTTCCGGACTAGCGGGGAAGAGACCCAGTACTTC

j_call: TRBJ2-1
clone_size: few
v_call: TRBV7-7
d_call: NA
cdr3_aa: CASSPGPSSNEQFF
cdr3_nt: TGTGCCAGCAGCCCAGGACCATCAAGCAATGAGCAGTTCTTC

j_call: TRBJ2-6
clone_size: NA
v_call: TRBV3-1
d_call: NA
cdr3_aa: CASSQQTGANVLTF
cdr3_nt: TGTGCCAGCAGCCAGCAGACTGGGGCCAACGTCCTGACTTTC

j_call: TRBJ2-7
clone_size: few
v_call: TRBV18
d_call: NA
cdr3_aa: CASSPIRDYEQYF
cdr3_nt: TGTGCCAGCTCACCAATCCGTGACTACGAGCAGTACTTC

j_call: TRBJ1-1
clone_size: few
v_call: TRBV20-1
d_call: NA
cdr3_aa: CSAIRAARNTEAFF
cdr3_nt: TGCAGTGCGATAAGGGCAGCGAGGAACACTGAAGCTTTCTTT

j_call: TRBJ2-2
clone_size: few
v_call: TRBV7-9
d_call: NA
cdr3_aa: CASSGPSRPGELFF
cdr3_nt: TGTGCCAGCAGCGGACCTTCCCGACCCGGGGAGCTGTTTTTT

j_call: TRBJ1-6
clone_size: NA
v_call: TRBV4-2
d_call: NA
cdr3_aa: CASSRPTAGDSPLHF
cdr3_nt: TGTGCCAGCAGCCGCCCGACCGCGGGGGATTCACCCCTCCACTTT

j_call: TRBJ2-6
clone_size: NA
v_call: TRBV28
d_call: TRBD1
cdr3_aa: CASSTYRGLGANVLTF
cdr3_nt: TGTGCCAGCAGCACCTACAGGGGGCTTGGGGCCAACGTCCTGACTTTC

j_call: TRBJ2-1
clone_size: few
v_call: TRBV5-1
d_call: NA
cdr3_aa: CASSMGSSNEQFF
cdr3_nt: TGCGCCAGCTCCATGGGTAGCAGCAATGAGCAGTTCTTC

j_call: TRBJ2-5
clone_size: NA
v_call: TRBV2
d_call: NA
cdr3_aa: CASSGWGAVETQYF
cdr3_nt: TGTGCCAGCAGTGGTTGGGGGGCAGTGGAGACCCAGTACTTC

j_call: TRBJ1-2
clone_size: few
v_call: TRBV12-3/TRBV12-4
d_call: TRBD1
cdr3_aa: CASSFLTTGKGYTF
cdr3_nt: TGTGCCAGCAGTTTCCTCACGACAGGGAAGGGCTACACCTTC

j_call: TRBJ2-7
clone_size: NA
v_call: TRBV11-2
d_call: NA
cdr3_aa: CASSLGGDTLTPYEQYF
cdr3_nt: TGTGCCAGCAGCTTAGGCGGGGACACTCTTACCCCCTACGAGCAGTACTTC

j_call: TRBJ2-7
clone_size: NA
v_call: TRBV5-1
d_call: NA
cdr3_aa: CASSLEAVSSYEQYF
cdr3_nt: TGCGCCAGCAGCTTGGAAGCGGTGAGCTCCTACGAGCAGTACTTC

j_call: TRBJ2-1
clone_size: many
v_call: TRBV12-3/TRBV12-4
d_call: NA
cdr3_aa: CASSLRYNEQFF
cdr3_nt: TGTGCCAGCAGCTTAAGGTACAATGAGCAGTTCTTC

j_call: TRBJ2-5
clone_size: NA
v_call: TRBV4-2
d_call: TRBD1
cdr3_aa: CASSRGTGVQETQYF
cdr3_nt: TGTGCCAGCAGCCGGGGGACAGGGGTGCAAGAGACCCAGTACTTC

j_call: TRBJ2-1
clone_size: NA
v_call: TRBV7-8
d_call: NA
cdr3_aa: CASSERQSYNEQFF
cdr3_nt: TGTGCCAGCAGCGAACGACAGTCCTACAATGAGCAGTTCTTC

j_call: TRBJ1-2
clone_size: many
v_call: TRBV12-3/TRBV12-4
d_call: NA
cdr3_aa: CASSPDLRGRNYGYTF
cdr3_nt: TGTGCCAGCAGTCCGGACCTGAGGGGACGGAACTATGGCTACACCTTC

j_call: TRBJ1-5
clone_size: few
v_call: TRBV6-1
d_call: NA
cdr3_aa: CASSGIRGEGGQPQHF
cdr3_nt: TGTGCCAGCAGTGGAATCAGGGGAGAGGGAGGTCAGCCCCAGCATTTT

j_call: TRBJ2-7
clone_size: few
v_call: TRBV10-3
d_call: TRBD1
cdr3_aa: CAISEIQRGGGYEQYF
cdr3_nt: TGTGCCATCAGTGAGATTCAGAGAGGGGGCGGGTACGAGCAGTACTTC

j_call: TRBJ2-5
clone_size: many
v_call: TRBV12-3/TRBV12-4
d_call: NA
cdr3_aa: CASSLEGWETQYF
cdr3_nt: TGTGCCAGCAGTTTAGAGGGTTGGGAGACCCAGTACTTC

j_call: TRBJ2-5
clone_size: NA
v_call: TRBV5-1
d_call: TRBD2
cdr3_aa: CASSPGTSRETQYF
cdr3_nt: TGCGCCAGCAGCCCCGGGACTAGCAGGGAGACCCAGTACTTC

j_call: TRBJ1-4
clone_size: many
v_call: TRBV7-6
d_call: NA
cdr3_aa: CASSLEPATNEKLFF
cdr3_nt: TGTGCCAGCAGCTTAGAACCGGCAACTAATGAAAAACTGTTTTTT

j_call: TRBJ2-1
clone_size: few
v_call: TRBV20-1
d_call: NA
cdr3_aa: CSARAGGFYNEQFF
cdr3_nt: TGCAGTGCTAGAGCGGGGGGCTTCTACAATGAGCAGTTCTTC

j_call: TRBJ1-1
clone_size: NA
v_call: TRBV5-1
d_call: NA
cdr3_aa: CASSLLTIGSNTEAFF
cdr3_nt: TGCGCCAGCAGCTTGTTAACCATAGGGTCGAACACTGAAGCTTTCTTT

j_call: TRBJ2-7
clone_size: NA
v_call: TRBV5-5
d_call: TRBD1
cdr3_aa: CASSSGTDAGYEQYF
cdr3_nt: TGTGCCAGCAGCTCAGGGACAGACGCGGGCTACGAGCAGTACTTC

j_call: TRBJ2-4
clone_size: NA
v_call: TRBV28
d_call: TRBD2
cdr3_aa: CASSQPGLAGRAKNIQYF
cdr3_nt: TGTGCCAGCAGCCAACCGGGACTAGCGGGTAGAGCCAAAAACATTCAGTACTTC

j_call: TRBJ2-6
clone_size: NA
v_call: TRBV7-9
d_call: NA
cdr3_aa: CASSLGPTTLALTF
cdr3_nt: TGTGCCAGCAGCTTAGGGCCGACCACCTTAGCCCTGACTTTC

j_call: TRBJ2-4
clone_size: NA
v_call: TRBV2
d_call: TRBD1
cdr3_aa: CASSEPGYRGRVAKNIQYF
cdr3_nt: TGTGCCAGCAGTGAACCCGGGTACAGGGGTAGGGTAGCCAAAAACATTCAGTACTTC

j_call: TRBJ1-2
clone_size: NA
v_call: TRBV5-1
d_call: TRBD1
cdr3_aa: CASSLAGQGVNYGYTF
cdr3_nt: TGCGCCAGCAGCTTGGCGGGACAGGGGGTTAACTATGGCTACACCTTC

j_call: TRBJ2-3
clone_size: NA
v_call: TRBV20-1
d_call: NA
cdr3_aa: CSARREWDTQYF
cdr3_nt: TGCAGTGCTAGACGAGAGTGGGATACGCAGTATTTT

j_call: TRBJ2-1
clone_size: NA
v_call: TRBV5-1
d_call: TRBD2
cdr3_aa: CASSLELAGGADPLKQFF
cdr3_nt: TGCGCCAGCAGCTTGGAGCTAGCGGGAGGGGCCGACCCATTAAAGCAGTTCTTC

j_call: TRBJ2-1
clone_size: few
v_call: TRBV4-1
d_call: TRBD1
cdr3_aa: CASSQELTGGPYNEQFF
cdr3_nt: TGCGCCAGCAGCCAAGAACTTACAGGGGGCCCCTACAATGAGCAGTTCTTC

j_call: TRBJ2-1
clone_size: NA
v_call: TRBV2
d_call: TRBD2
cdr3_aa: CASRPRTSGSKYNEQFF
cdr3_nt: TGTGCCAGCAGACCTCGGACTAGCGGGAGTAAGTACAATGAGCAGTTCTTC

j_call: TRBJ2-1
clone_size: NA
v_call: TRBV5-1
d_call: TRBD1
cdr3_aa: CASNRQGARVNEQFF
cdr3_nt: TGCGCCAGCAACCGACAGGGGGCTCGAGTCAATGAGCAGTTCTTC

j_call: TRBJ2-3
clone_size: few
v_call: TRBV20-1
d_call: NA
cdr3_aa: CGGRGSEYTQYF
cdr3_nt: TGCGGTGGTCGGGGCAGCGAATATACGCAGTATTTT

j_call: TRBJ2-1
clone_size: few
v_call: TRBV20-1
d_call: TRBD2
cdr3_aa: CSAGGLAGEDDNEQFF
cdr3_nt: TGCAGTGCTGGAGGACTAGCGGGAGAAGATGACAATGAGCAGTTCTTC